The 8 T cell receptor beta chains listed next were all sequenced from one sample in a study of cytomegalovirus exposure and HLA in healthy donors. PCR amplification relied on 60 Vbeta primers (plus 13 Jbeta primers). TCRdb's table, derived via immunoSEQ multiplex PCR, lists solely in-frame clones and lacks some. The repertoire holds about 140,000 clones, with roughly 80% as singletons. Material: PBMCs. The receptors derive from a female donor in good health and CMV-seronegative.

This clone appeared a few times. This chain joins TRBV15 and TRBJ2-3, with 8 bases fitting TRBD2. After removal of 0 bases from V and 2 bases from J, the junction contained 4 bases not matched to a gene. Germline assignment: CDR1 LNHNV and CDR2 YYDKDF (reference sequence). The length of the CDR3 is 16 residues. The CDR3 protein is CATSRDPAGATDTQYF. CDR3 nucleotide sequence: TGTGCCACCAGCAGAGATCCAGCGGGGGCCACAGATACGCAGTATTTT. The complete variable domain, with remaining parts taken from reference TRBV15 and TRBJ2-3, reads DAMVIQNPRYQVTQFGKPVTLSCSQTLNHNVMYWYQQKSSQAPKLLFHYYDKDFNNEADTPDNFQSRRPNTSFCFLDIRSPGLGDTAMYLCATSRDPAGATDTQYFGPGTRLTVL.

Concerning this clone: Since the CDR3 does not end with the conserved phenylalanine or tryptophan, this likely comes from a read error. The chain is built from TRBV10-2 and TRBJ2-3; D gene uncertain. This CDR3 has 11 amino acids. Germline V CDR1 and CDR2: WSHSY, SAAADI. Trimming removed 6 bases from V and 0 bases from J, with 1 base in between. CDR3 loop: CASRSTDTQYL. Written as DNA, the CDR3 is TGCGCCAGCAGGAGCACAGATACGCAGTATCTT.

CDR3 sequence reads: CASSEGGTSTYEQYF. The CDR3 DNA is TGTGCCAGCAGTGAAGGGGGGACAAGTACCTACGAGCAGTACTTC. The chain recombines TRBV2 with TRBJ2-7; D may be TRBD1 (6 bases). Germline CDR1 is SNHLY and CDR2 is FYNNEI. Trimming cost V 1 base and J 2 bases, with 12 bases left between them. This CDR3 comprises 15 residues.

CDR3 sequence (DNA): TGTGCCAGCACTAGCGGGAGACCCTCAGATACGCAGTATTTT. It translates to CASTSGRPSDTQYF. This rearrangement joins TRBV28 to TRBJ2-3, with TRBD2 matching 10 bases. Germline CDR1 is MDHEN and CDR2 is SYDVKM. After removal of 7 bases from V and 4 bases from J, the junction contained 5 bases not matched to a gene. The CDR3 totals 14 residues.

The rearrangement joins TRBV7-9 to TRBJ2-1; 9 bases are shared with TRBD1. This CDR3 is 15 amino acids long. The V and J ends lost 0 bases and 5 bases, in that order; junction bases with no gene match: 2. Germline assignment: CDR1 SEHNR and CDR2 FQNEAQ (reference sequence). The CDR3 DNA is TGTGCCAGCAGCTTAGCCCGACAGGGGGACAATGAGCAGTTCTTC. Translated: CASSLARQGDNEQFF.

The chain joins TRBV19 to TRBJ2-2; 7 bases align to TRBD1. V gave up 2 bases and J gave up 6 bases; unmatched junction bases: 3. The CDR3 runs to 14 residues. Germline assignment: CDR1 LNHDA and CDR2 SQIVND (reference sequence). The CDR3 nucleotides are TGTGCCAGTAGTATAAGGGGGCCGGCCGGGGAGCTGTTTTTT. It is translated as CASSIRGPAGELFF.

J is TRBJ2-7 and V is TRBV7-2; D gene ambiguous. This CDR3 has 13 residues. Between the trimmed V and J ends, which lost 1 base and 4 bases, there was a span of 8 bases. Germline V lookup: CDR1 SGHTA, CDR2 FQGNSA. DNA for the CDR3: TGTGCCAGCAGCTTAGAGTGGGCTTACGAGCAGTACTTC. Encoded protein: CASSLEWAYEQYF.

The chain recombines TRBV2 with TRBJ2-3; the match to TRBD2 covers 7 bases. V lost 6 bases and J lost 0; bases outside the gene matches: 3. The germline CDR1 and CDR2 sequences are SNHLY and FYNNEI. There are 14 residues in the CDR3. CDR3 coding DNA: TGTGCCAGCAGCATGGGGGGGAGCACAGATACGCAGTATTTT. This encodes CASSMGGSTDTQYF.